These 5 T cell receptor beta chains share one sample of origin, sequenced in a study of shared clonotypes between healthy human individuals. Terminally differentiated effector memory CD45RA+ cells were excluded from the naive CD8 cells, which were CD45RO-negative and positively selected for CCR7. This table comes from immunoSEQ multiplex PCR, and its TCRdb copy is limited to in-frame clones, with some not included. The table includes some 2.1 million clones, 85% to 95% detected once. Specimen: naive CD8+ T cells sorted from blood. The receptors come from a man younger than 35 in good health.

The chain combines TRBV5-4 with TRBJ2-7; D possibly corresponds to TRBD2 (6 bases). The CDR3 loop spans 14 amino acids. Per the germline V gene, CDR1 is SGHNT and CDR2 is YYREEE (reference sequence). The V gene lost 2 bases and the J gene lost 2 bases, with 11 bases spanning the gap. In nucleotides, the CDR3 is TGTGCCAGCAGCTTTAGCGGAAATACCTACGAGCAGTACTTC. This sequence encodes CASSFSGNTYEQYF.

Note on this clone: This CDR3 is also generated by other DNA sequences in the sample. The chain combines TRBV19 with TRBJ2-7; 13 bases line up with TRBD2. V lost 5 bases and J lost 2; bases outside the gene matches: 3. The length of the CDR3 is 15 residues. The V gene's germline CDR1 is LNHDA and CDR2 SQIVND (reference sequence). CDR3 sequence reads: CASSPGLAGTYEQYF. DNA of the CDR3: TGTGCCAGTAGTCCGGGACTAGCGGGGACCTACGAGCAGTACTTC.

This clone came up a few times. The sample contains more than one DNA sequence encoding this CDR3. This chain joins TRBV9 and TRBJ1-1; TRBD1 is a possible D gene (5 bases). Germline V CDR1 and CDR2: SGDLS, YYNGEE. The CDR3 contains 13 residues. Trimming pared 3 bases from V and 2 bases from J, leaving 8 bases between. In nucleotides, the CDR3 is TGTGCCAGCAGCGGGGGGAAAAACACTGAAGCTTTCTTT. Encoded protein: CASSGGKNTEAFF.

The J gene is TRBJ2-2, the V gene TRBV9; tentatively, D is TRBD1 (6 bases). Trimming took off 3 bases at V and 8 bases at J, with 20 bases between the two ends. The CDR3 has 16 amino acids. The germline V gene has CDR1 SGDLS and CDR2 YYNGEE. The CDR3 loop reads CASSAQLTGDMGELFF. CDR3 nucleotide sequence: TGTGCCAGCAGCGCTCAACTGACAGGTGATATGGGGGAGCTGTTTTTT.

The V and J genes are TRBV6-5 and TRBJ2-1, with 8 positions matching TRBD2. The CDR3 runs 15 residues. V shed 3 bases and J 9 bases; nucleotides not matched to a gene: 10. CDR1 is MNHEY and CDR2 is SVGAGI in the germline V gene. The CDR3 here is CASSYSFLAGFEQFF. The CDR3 bases are TGTGCCAGCAGTTATAGTTTCCTAGCGGGCTTTGAGCAGTTCTTC.